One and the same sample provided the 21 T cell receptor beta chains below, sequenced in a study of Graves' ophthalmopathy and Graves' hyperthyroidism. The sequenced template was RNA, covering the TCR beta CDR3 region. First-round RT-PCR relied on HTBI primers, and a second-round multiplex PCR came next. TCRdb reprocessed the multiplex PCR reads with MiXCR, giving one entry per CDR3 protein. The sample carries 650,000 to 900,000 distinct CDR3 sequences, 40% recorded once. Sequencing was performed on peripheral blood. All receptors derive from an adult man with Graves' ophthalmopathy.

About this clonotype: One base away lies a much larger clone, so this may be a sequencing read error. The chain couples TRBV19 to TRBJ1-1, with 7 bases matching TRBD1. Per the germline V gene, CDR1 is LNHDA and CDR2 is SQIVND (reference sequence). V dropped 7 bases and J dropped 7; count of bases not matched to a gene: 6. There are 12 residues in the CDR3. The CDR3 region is CASTPTGREAFF. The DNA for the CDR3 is TGTGCCAGTACCCCGACAGGGCGTGAAGCTTTCTTT.

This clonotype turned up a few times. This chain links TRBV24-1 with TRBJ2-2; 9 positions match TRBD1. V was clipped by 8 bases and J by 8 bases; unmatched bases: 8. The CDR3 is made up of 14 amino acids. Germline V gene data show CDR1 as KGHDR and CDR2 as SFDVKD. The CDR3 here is CATKGQGFPGELFF. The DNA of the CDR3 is TGTGCCACCAAGGGACAGGGCTTTCCGGGGGAGCTGTTTTTT.

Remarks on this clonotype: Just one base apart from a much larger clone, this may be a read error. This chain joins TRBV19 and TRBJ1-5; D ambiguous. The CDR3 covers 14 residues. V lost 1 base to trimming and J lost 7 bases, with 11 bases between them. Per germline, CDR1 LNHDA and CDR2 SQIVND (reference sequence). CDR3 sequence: CASSIGSGLQPQHF. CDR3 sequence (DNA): TGTGCCAGTAGTATAGGTAGTGGACTCCAGCCCCAGCATTTT.

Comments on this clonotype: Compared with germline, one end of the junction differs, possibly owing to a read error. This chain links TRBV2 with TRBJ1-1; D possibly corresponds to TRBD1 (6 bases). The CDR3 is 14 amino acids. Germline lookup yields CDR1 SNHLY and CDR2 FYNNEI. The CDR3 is CASSYGGGDTEALF. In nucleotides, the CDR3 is TGTGCCAGCAGTTACGGAGGCGGGGACACTGAAGCTCTCTTT.

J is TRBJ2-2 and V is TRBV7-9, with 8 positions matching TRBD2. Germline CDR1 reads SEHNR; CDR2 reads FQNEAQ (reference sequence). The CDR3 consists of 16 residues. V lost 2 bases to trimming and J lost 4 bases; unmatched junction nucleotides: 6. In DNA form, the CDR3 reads TGTGCCAGCAGCTTATCCCGGGGGGGCTTCACCGGGGAGCTGTTTTTT. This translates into CASSLSRGGFTGELFF.

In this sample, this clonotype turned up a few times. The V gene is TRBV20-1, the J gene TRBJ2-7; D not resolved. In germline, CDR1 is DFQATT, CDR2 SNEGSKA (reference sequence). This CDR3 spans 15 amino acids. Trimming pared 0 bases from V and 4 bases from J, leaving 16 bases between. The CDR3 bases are TGCAGTGCTAGAGATCCACGCGAAACCACTTACGAGCAGTACTTC. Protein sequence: CSARDPRETTYEQYF.

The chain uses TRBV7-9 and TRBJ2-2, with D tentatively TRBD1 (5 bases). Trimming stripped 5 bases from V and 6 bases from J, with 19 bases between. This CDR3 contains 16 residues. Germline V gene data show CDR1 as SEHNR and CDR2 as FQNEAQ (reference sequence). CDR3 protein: CASSQTVSAWAGELFF. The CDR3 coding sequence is TGTGCCAGCAGCCAGACAGTCAGCGCCTGGGCCGGGGAGCTGTTTTTT.

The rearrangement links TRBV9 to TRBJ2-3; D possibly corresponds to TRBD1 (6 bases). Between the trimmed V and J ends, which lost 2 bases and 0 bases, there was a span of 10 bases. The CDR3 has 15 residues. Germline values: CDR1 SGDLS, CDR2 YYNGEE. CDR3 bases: TGTGCCAGCAGCGTGAGGGGACAAAGCACAGATACGCAGTATTTT. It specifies CASSVRGQSTDTQYF.

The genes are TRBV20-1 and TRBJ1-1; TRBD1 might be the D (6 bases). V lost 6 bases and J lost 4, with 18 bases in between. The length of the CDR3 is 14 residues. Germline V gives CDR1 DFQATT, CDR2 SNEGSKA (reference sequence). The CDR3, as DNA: TGCAGTGCCCCCTCCGCAGGGGATCTCACTGAAGCTTTCTTT. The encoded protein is CSAPSAGDLTEAFF.

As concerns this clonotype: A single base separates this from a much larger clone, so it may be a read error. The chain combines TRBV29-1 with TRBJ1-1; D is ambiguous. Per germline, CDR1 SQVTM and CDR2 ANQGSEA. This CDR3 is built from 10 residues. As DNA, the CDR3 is TGCAGCGTTGAAGGGACTGAAGCTCTCTTT. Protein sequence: CSVEGTEALF.

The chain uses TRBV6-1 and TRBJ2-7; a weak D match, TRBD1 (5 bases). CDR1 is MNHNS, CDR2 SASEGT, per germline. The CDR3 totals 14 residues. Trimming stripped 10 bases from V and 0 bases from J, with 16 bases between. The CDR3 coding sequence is TGTGCCACCGACAGACAAGAACGCTCCTACGAGCAGTACTTC. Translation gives CATDRQERSYEQYF.

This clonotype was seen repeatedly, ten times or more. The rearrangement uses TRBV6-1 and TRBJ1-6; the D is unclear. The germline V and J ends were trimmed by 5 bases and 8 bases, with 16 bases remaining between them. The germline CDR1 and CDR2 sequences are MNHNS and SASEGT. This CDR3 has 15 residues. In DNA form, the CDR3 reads TGTGCCAGCAGTCGAGTGGGTAATCGCGATTCACCCCTCCACTTT. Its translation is CASSRVGNRDSPLHF.

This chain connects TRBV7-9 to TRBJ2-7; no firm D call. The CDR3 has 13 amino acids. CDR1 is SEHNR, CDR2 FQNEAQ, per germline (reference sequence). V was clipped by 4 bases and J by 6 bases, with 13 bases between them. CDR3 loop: CASSSRAPGEQYF. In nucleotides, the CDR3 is TGTGCCAGCAGCTCCCGGGCCCCTGGCGAGCAGTACTTC. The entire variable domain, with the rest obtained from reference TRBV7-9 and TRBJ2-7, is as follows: DTGVSQNPRHKITKRGQNVTFRCDPISEHNRLYWYRQTLGQGPEFLTYFQNEAQLEKSRLLSDRFSAERPKGSFSTLEIQRTEQGDSAMYLCASSSRAPGEQYFGPGTRLTVT.

Here the CDR3 reads CASSQGPGDPGELFF. The CDR3 DNA reads TGTGCCAGCAGCCAAGGCCCAGGGGATCCCGGGGAGCTGTTTTTT. The gene calls are TRBV9 and TRBJ2-2; a possible D gene is TRBD1 (6 bases). The V gene's germline CDR1 is SGDLS and CDR2 YYNGEE. V gave up 4 bases and J gave up 6 bases, with 16 bases separating them. The CDR3 is made up of 15 amino acids. Based on the CDR3 plus reference TRBV9 and TRBJ2-2, the full variable domain is DSGVTQTPKHLITATGQRVTLRCSPRSGDLSVYWYQQSLDQGLQFLIQYYNGEERAKGNILERFSAQQFPDLHSELNLSSLELGDSALYFCASSQGPGDPGELFFGEGSRLTVL.

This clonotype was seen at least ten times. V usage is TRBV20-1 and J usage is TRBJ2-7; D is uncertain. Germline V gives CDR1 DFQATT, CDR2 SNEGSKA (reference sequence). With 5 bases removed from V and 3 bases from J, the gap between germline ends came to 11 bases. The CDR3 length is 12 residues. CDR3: CSAQNEDYEQYF. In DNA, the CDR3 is TGCAGTGCTCAGAATGAAGACTACGAGCAGTACTTC.

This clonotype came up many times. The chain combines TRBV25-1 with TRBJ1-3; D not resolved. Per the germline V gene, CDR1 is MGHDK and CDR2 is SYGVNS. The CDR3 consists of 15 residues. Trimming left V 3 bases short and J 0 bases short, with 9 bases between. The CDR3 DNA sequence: TGTGCCAGCAGTGATGCTTTCATCTCTGGAAACACCATATATTTT. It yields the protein CASSDAFISGNTIYF. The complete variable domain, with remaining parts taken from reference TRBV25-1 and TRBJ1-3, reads EADIYQTPRYLVIGTGKKITLECSQTMGHDKMYWYQQDPGMELHLIHYSYGVNSTEKGDLSSESTVSRIRTEHFPLTLESARPSHTSQYLCASSDAFISGNTIYFGEGSWLTVV.

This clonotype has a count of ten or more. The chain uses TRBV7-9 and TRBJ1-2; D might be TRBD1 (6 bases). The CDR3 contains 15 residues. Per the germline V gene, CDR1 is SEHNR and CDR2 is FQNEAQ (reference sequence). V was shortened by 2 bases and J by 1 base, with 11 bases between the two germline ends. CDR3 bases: TGTGCCAGCAGCTTATCGGCAGGGGATAACTATGGCTACACCTTC. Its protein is CASSLSAGDNYGYTF.

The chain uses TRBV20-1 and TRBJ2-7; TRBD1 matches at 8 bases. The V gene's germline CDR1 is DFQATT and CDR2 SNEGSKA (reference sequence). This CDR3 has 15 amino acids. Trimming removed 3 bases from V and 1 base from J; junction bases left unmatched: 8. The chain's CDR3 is CSASIGGQESYEQYF. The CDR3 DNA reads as TGCAGTGCTAGTATAGGGGGACAGGAGTCCTACGAGCAGTACTTC.

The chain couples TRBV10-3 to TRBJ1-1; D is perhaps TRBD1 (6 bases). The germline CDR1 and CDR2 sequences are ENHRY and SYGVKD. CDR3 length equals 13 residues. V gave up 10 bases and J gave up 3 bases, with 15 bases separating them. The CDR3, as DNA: TGTGCCAGCAGGCAGAGGGGGGACACTGAAGCTTTCTTT. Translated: CASRQRGDTEAFF.

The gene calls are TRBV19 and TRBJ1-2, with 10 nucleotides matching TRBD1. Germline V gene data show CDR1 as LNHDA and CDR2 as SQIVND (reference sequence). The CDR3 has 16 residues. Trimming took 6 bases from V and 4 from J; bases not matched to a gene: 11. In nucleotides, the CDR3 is TGTGCCAGTAGCACTGCGTCCGGGACAGGGGCCTATGGCTACACCTTC. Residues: CASSTASGTGAYGYTF. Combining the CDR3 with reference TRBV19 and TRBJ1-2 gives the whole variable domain DGGITQSPKYLFRKEGQNVTLSCEQNLNHDAMYWYRQDPGQGLRLIYYSQIVNDFQKGDIAEGYSVSREKKESFPLTVTSAQKNPTAFYLCASSTASGTGAYGYTFGSGTRLTVV.

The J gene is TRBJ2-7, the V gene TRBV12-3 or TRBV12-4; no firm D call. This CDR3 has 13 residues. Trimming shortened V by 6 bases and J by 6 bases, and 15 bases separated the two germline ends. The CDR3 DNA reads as TGTGCCAGCAGAGAGGTGAATGGGTTCGAGCAGTACTTC. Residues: CASREVNGFEQYF.